These 23 T cell receptor beta chains came from one sample sequenced in a study of T cell responses to AZD1222 COVID-19 vaccine. Measured with immunoSEQ multiplex PCR; TCRdb has only the in-frame clones, and not every one. The sample contains about 160,000 clones, about 90% of which appear only once. The sequences come from peripheral blood, collected on day 0 of MenACWY control vaccination. The receptors were sampled from an adult in good health.

The chain employs TRBV6-2 or TRBV6-3 and TRBJ1-1, with 8 bases lining up with TRBD1. The CDR3 is 13 amino acids. CDR1 MNHEY and CDR2 SVGEGT come from the germline V gene. The V and J ends lost 4 bases and 5 bases, in that order; junction bases with no gene match: 3. CDR3 sequence (DNA): TGTGCCAGCAGTTTTCGGACAGGGACTGAAGCTTTCTTT. Translated, it gives CASSFRTGTEAFF.

The chain joins TRBV15 to TRBJ2-7, with D perhaps being TRBD1 or TRBD2 (6 bases each). From germline, CDR1 is LNHNV and CDR2 YYDKDF (reference sequence). This CDR3 contains 15 residues. Trimming shortened V by 3 bases and J by 3 bases, and 15 bases separated the two germline ends. CDR3 residues: CATSRGATGGYEQYF. The CDR3 bases are TGTGCCACCAGCAGGGGGGCTACCGGGGGCTACGAGCAGTACTTC.

This sequence joins TRBV4-2 and TRBJ1-2; D gene ambiguous. The length of the CDR3 is 14 residues. CDR1 is LGHNA and CDR2 is YNFKEQ in the germline V gene. V lost 1 base, J lost 4 bases, and 10 bases lay in between. The chain's CDR3 is CASSQVGYGYGYTF. Written as DNA, the CDR3 is TGTGCCAGCAGCCAAGTGGGGTATGGCTATGGCTACACCTTC.

The J gene is TRBJ1-3, the V gene TRBV7-8, with a weak D call TRBD1 (6 bases). Germline V CDR1 and CDR2: SGHVS, FQNEAQ. The V and J ends lost 4 bases and 2 bases respectively, with 12 bases between them. This CDR3 comprises 15 residues. In DNA, the CDR3 is TGTGCCAGCAGCTCACTAAGGACAGCTGGAAACACCATATATTTT. This encodes CASSSLRTAGNTIYF.

This clone was observed a single time. The chain joins TRBV10-3 to TRBJ1-4, with D possibly TRBD1 on 6 matching bases. Looked up from germline, CDR1 is ENHRY and CDR2 is SYGVKD. The ends were cut back, 3 bases at V and 8 bases at J, with 16 bases in the middle. The CDR3 consists of 15 residues. In DNA form, the CDR3 reads TGTGCCATCAGTGATACCGGGGGCGCGGGAGAAAAACTGTTTTTT. Translation: CAISDTGGAGEKLFF.

The V gene is TRBV3-1 (or the pseudogene TRBV3-2), the J gene TRBJ2-1, with D possibly TRBD2 on 6 matching bases. V lost 4 bases and J 0 bases, leaving 13 bases between the germline ends. CDR1 is LGHDT and CDR2 is YNNKEL in the germline V gene (reference sequence). The CDR3 consists of 16 residues. CDR3 DNA sequence: TGTGCCAGCAGCCCGGGACTTCCGAGCTCCTACAATGAGCAGTTCTTC. Translated: CASSPGLPSSYNEQFF.

This clone was found once. The CDR3 loop reads CASRSQSSGNTIYF. The CDR3 DNA is TGCGCCAGCAGAAGTCAGAGCTCTGGAAACACCATATATTTT. This sequence joins TRBV5-1 and TRBJ1-3, with unresolved D. Germline V gives CDR1 SGHRS, CDR2 YFSETQ. The V and J ends lost 5 bases and 0 bases respectively, with 9 bases between them. The CDR3 runs to 14 residues.

The V and J genes are TRBV24-1 and TRBJ2-7, with D perhaps TRBD1 (6 bases). Trimming removed 9 bases at V and 2 bases at J, with 16 bases between. CDR1 and CDR2 from the germline V gene are KGHDR and SFDVKD. The CDR3 length is 14 residues. The CDR3 coding sequence is TGTGCCACCGCCCAAAGGGGGAACCCCTACGAGCAGTACTTC. It specifies CATAQRGNPYEQYF.

The chain combines TRBV10-3 with TRBJ2-3; D is possibly TRBD2 (7 bases). The CDR3 consists of 15 residues. The germline CDR1 and CDR2 sequences are ENHRY and SYGVKD. Deletions cut 6 bases from V and 2 bases from J, with 15 bases between. CDR3 sequence: CAIRNSGGLTDTQYF. Written as DNA, the CDR3 is TGTGCCATCAGGAATTCGGGGGGCCTCACAGATACGCAGTATTTT.

V is TRBV5-1 and J is TRBJ2-2, with TRBD2 matching over 7 bases. This CDR3 is built from 16 residues. Germline CDR1 and CDR2: SGHRS and YFSETQ. Losses at the gene ends were 0 bases for V and 1 base for J; bases not matched to a gene: 3. The CDR3 spells CASSLGSGGNTGELFF. CDR3 sequence (DNA): TGCGCCAGCAGCTTGGGGTCGGGAGGGAACACCGGGGAGCTGTTTTTT. The complete variable domain, with remaining parts taken from reference TRBV5-1 and TRBJ2-2, reads KAGVTQTPRYLIKTRGQQVTLSCSPISGHRSVSWYQQTPGQGLQFLFEYFSETQRNKGNFPGRFSGRQFSNSRSEMNVSTLELGDSALYLCASSLGSGGNTGELFFGEGSRLTVL.

This sequence joins TRBV11-2 and TRBJ2-3; TRBD2 matches at 8 bases. Germline trimming cut 5 bases from V and 3 bases from J; bases unmatched to any gene: 13. Germline-derived CDR1 and CDR2 are SGHAT and FQNNGV. The CDR3 is 17 residues long. This CDR3 is CASSPFSSGSGTDTQYF. CDR3 nucleotides: TGTGCCAGCAGCCCTTTTTCCAGCGGGAGTGGGACAGATACGCAGTATTTT.

This chain connects TRBV25-1 to TRBJ1-4, with 10 bases aligning to TRBD1. CDR3 size: 16 residues. With 4 bases clipped from V and 6 bases from J, the junction kept 8 bases outside the gene matches. The germline V gene encodes CDR1 MGHDK and CDR2 SYGVNS. CDR3 amino acids: CASSGAPGQGYEKLFF. CDR3 sequence (DNA): TGTGCCAGCAGTGGGGCCCCGGGACAGGGGTATGAAAAACTGTTTTTT.

This chain connects TRBV2 to TRBJ2-7; no definite D call. The germline V gene has CDR1 SNHLY and CDR2 FYNNEI. The CDR3 is 11 residues long. Trimming shortened V by 5 bases and J by 7 bases, and 9 bases separated the two germline ends. The CDR3 region is CASSNPSEQYF. As DNA, the CDR3 is TGTGCCAGCAGTAACCCCAGTGAGCAGTACTTC.

This clone was found once. The J gene is TRBJ1-1, the V gene TRBV10-3; 12 bases map to TRBD1. J lost 8 bases, V lost 6 bases, and 10 bases had no gene match. The CDR3 runs to 15 residues. Germline CDR1 ENHRY, CDR2 SYGVKD. The CDR3 sequence: CAISIAGTGGVEAFF. The CDR3 DNA sequence: TGTGCCATCAGCATCGCCGGGACAGGGGGCGTCGAAGCTTTCTTT.

The chain recombines TRBV27 with TRBJ1-6, with TRBD1 matching over 10 bases. J lost 10 bases, V lost 4 bases, and 10 bases had no gene match. Germline CDR1 is MNHEY and CDR2 is SMNVEV (reference sequence). The CDR3 covers 16 residues. Here the CDR3 DNA reads TGTGCCAGCAGTTCTCCGTTGGGACAGGGGTGGTCACCCCTCCACTTT. It specifies CASSSPLGQGWSPLHF.

The chain has TRBV7-8 and TRBJ1-2; 9 positions agree with TRBD1. There are 17 residues in the CDR3. Germline V gives CDR1 SGHVS, CDR2 FQNEAQ. With 6 bases clipped from V and 4 bases from J, the junction kept 15 bases outside the gene matches. The CDR3 DNA reads as TGTGCCAGCAGTGACTCCCTCACAGGGGGCGGGGGCTATGGCTACACCTTC. It encodes CASSDSLTGGGGYGYTF.

The rearrangement uses TRBV7-2 and TRBJ1-2; D remains ambiguous. Germline V CDR1 and CDR2: SGHTA, FQGNSA. The CDR3 totals 16 residues. Trimming stripped 1 base from V and 6 bases from J, with 18 bases between. This CDR3 reads CASSLGPSGIRDGYTF. The CDR3 coding sequence is TGTGCCAGCAGCTTAGGCCCCTCCGGGATCCGAGATGGCTACACCTTC.

In its sample, this clone was seen once. The V gene is TRBV5-4, the J gene TRBJ2-1; D gene unclear. This CDR3 is 14 amino acids long. With 4 bases removed from V and 6 bases from J, the gap between germline ends came to 14 bases. Germline V gives CDR1 SGHNT, CDR2 YYREEE (reference sequence). CDR3 in amino acids: CASSPAGRGNEQFF. CDR3 nucleotides: TGTGCCAGCAGCCCTGCTGGGCGAGGCAATGAGCAGTTCTTC.

The chain employs TRBV5-6 and TRBJ2-5, with 14 positions matching TRBD2. CDR1 SGHDT and CDR2 YYEEEE come from the germline V gene. The CDR3 totals 14 residues. V gave up 0 bases and J gave up 10 bases; unmatched junction bases: 2. In DNA, the CDR3 is TGTGCCAGCAGCTTGGGACTAGCGGGAGGGAGCCAGTACTTC. This codes for CASSLGLAGGSQYF. Looking up the rest from reference TRBV5-6 and TRBJ2-5 gives the full variable domain: DAGVTQSPTHLIKTRGQQVTLRCSPKSGHDTVSWYQQALGQGPQFIFQYYEEEERQRGNFPDRFSGHQFPNYSSELNVNALLLGDSALYLCASSLGLAGGSQYFGPGTRLLVL.

This sequence joins TRBV18 and TRBJ2-7; D is possibly TRBD1 (7 bases). CDR3 size: 14 residues. The germline V gene has CDR1 KGHSH and CDR2 LQKENI. Trimming pared 2 bases from V and 6 bases from J, leaving 14 bases between. CDR3 in DNA: TGTGCCAGCTCACCAGGAGGGACAGCCTTCGAGCAGTACTTC. Its translation is CASSPGGTAFEQYF.

V and J are TRBV7-8 and TRBJ2-1; the D call may be TRBD1 or TRBD2 (6 bases each). CDR3 length equals 15 residues. V lost 4 bases, J lost 0 bases, and 10 bases lay in between. Looked up from germline, CDR1 is SGHVS and CDR2 is FQNEAQ. Here the CDR3 DNA reads TGTGCCAGCAGCTCGGGGGCGGGCTCCTACAATGAGCAGTTCTTC. Its protein product is CASSSGAGSYNEQFF.

This chain links TRBV19 with TRBJ1-5; 7 nucleotides match TRBD1. CDR1 and CDR2 (germline): LNHDA, SQIVND (reference sequence). V gave up 5 bases and J gave up 1 base; unmatched junction bases: 8. The CDR3 totals 16 residues. CDR3 in amino acids: CASSFLTGTSNQPQHF. CDR3 nucleotides: TGTGCCAGTAGTTTCTTGACAGGGACGAGCAATCAGCCCCAGCATTTT.

The CDR3 DNA reads as TGTGCCAGCAGTTTCGCCGCTGGGGTGACCTACGAGCAGTACTTC. As protein: CASSFAAGVTYEQYF. This sequence joins TRBV27 and TRBJ2-7; D unresolved. This CDR3 is 15 amino acids long. CDR1 MNHEY and CDR2 SMNVEV come from the germline V gene (reference sequence). V was clipped by 3 bases and J by 2 bases, with 14 bases between them.